Following are 4 T cell receptor beta chains from one sample sequenced in a study of blood T cell repertoires in COVID-19. Libraries were prepared by immunoSEQ multiplex PCR; TCRdb keeps only in-frame clonotypes and omits some of them. The sample yields 110,000 or so clones, around 83% seen once. Input material: peripheral blood. The receptors were gathered from a woman older than 75 with acute or convalescent COVID-19.

The V and J genes are TRBV7-9 and TRBJ1-3, with D unclear. Deletions cut 3 bases from V and 0 bases from J, with 12 bases between. The germline V gene encodes CDR1 SEHNR and CDR2 FQNEAQ (reference sequence). This CDR3 has 16 amino acids. The CDR3 region is CASSFSGQGSGNTIYF. Written as DNA, the CDR3 is TGTGCCAGCAGCTTTTCGGGTCAAGGCTCTGGAAACACCATATATTTT.

The rearrangement links TRBV25-1 to TRBJ1-2; D perhaps matches TRBD1 (5 bases). V lost 4 bases, J lost 3 bases, and 9 bases lay in between. Germline lookup yields CDR1 MGHDK and CDR2 SYGVNS. The CDR3 has 13 amino acids. The CDR3 reads CASSGGVYYGYTF. CDR3 DNA sequence: TGTGCCAGCAGTGGGGGGGTTTACTATGGCTACACCTTC.

This sequence joins TRBV29-1 and TRBJ2-2, with 7 nucleotides matching TRBD2. CDR3 length: 14 amino acids. The germline V gene has CDR1 SQVTM and CDR2 ANQGSEA. The trim removed 4 bases at V and 4 bases at J, leaving 6 bases unmatched. DNA for the CDR3: TGCAGCGTTGCAGGCGGGAGAGGCACCGGGGAGCTGTTTTTT. Encoded protein: CSVAGGRGTGELFF.

Only one count was recorded for this clone. In DNA form, the CDR3 reads TGTGCCATCAGTCCATCACTAGCTGACACCGGGGAGCTGTTTTTT. Translated: CAISPSLADTGELFF. The chain joins TRBV10-3 to TRBJ2-2, with D perhaps matching TRBD2 (6 bases). The CDR3 is made up of 15 amino acids. V was clipped by 5 bases and J by 3 bases, with 13 bases between them. Germline V gene lookup returns CDR1 ENHRY and CDR2 SYGVKD.